Below are 5 T cell receptor beta chains sequenced from a single sample in a study of CD8 T cells in Susac syndrome. cDNA came from roughly 0.5 to 1 ug RNA primed by random hexamers. TCRdb itself ran the immunoSEQ multiplex PCR reads through MiXCR, one entry per CDR3 protein. The sample lists 150,000 to 200,000 distinct CDR3 sequences; about 93% were seen once. The sequenced sample consisted of CD4+ T cells from PBMCs. Receptor source: a human donor with multiple sclerosis.

The chain combines TRBV12-3 or TRBV12-4 with TRBJ1-2; unclear D gene. This CDR3 region has 15 residues. Trimming cost V 4 bases and J 2 bases, with 14 bases left between them. Here the CDR3 reads CASSSSRRYNYGYTF. CDR3 DNA sequence: TGTGCCAGCAGTTCCTCGAGGAGATACAACTATGGCTACACCTTC.

The chain links TRBV2 to TRBJ1-5, with 8 bases fitting TRBD1. The CDR3 covers 14 residues. Germline CDR1 reads SNHLY; CDR2 reads FYNNEI. J lost 7 bases, V lost 6 bases, and 8 bases had no gene match. The CDR3 protein is CASRNDRGGQPQHF. The DNA of the CDR3 is TGTGCCAGCAGGAATGACAGGGGAGGCCAGCCCCAGCATTTT.

V gene TRBV24-1 combines with J gene TRBJ1-5; no clear D. Germline-derived CDR1 and CDR2 are KGHDR and SFDVKD. The V and J ends lost 3 bases and 0 bases respectively, with 2 bases between them. The CDR3 is 13 residues long. The CDR3 sequence is CATSDTSNQPQHF. In DNA, the CDR3 is TGTGCCACCAGTGATACTAGCAATCAGCCCCAGCATTTT.

DNA of the CDR3: TGTGCCAGCAGCCCGGACAGGTCCCGGGCCAACGTCCTGACTTTC. Translated, it gives CASSPDRSRANVLTF. This chain links TRBV7-2 with TRBJ2-6; 7 bases are shared with TRBD1. The CDR3 sequence is 15 residues long. V dropped 5 bases and J dropped 5; count of bases not matched to a gene: 6. Germline assignment: CDR1 SGHTA and CDR2 FQGNSA.

The chain combines TRBV3-1 with TRBJ2-5, with D tentatively TRBD1 (6 bases). The germline CDR1 and CDR2 sequences are LGHDT and YNNKEL (reference sequence). The CDR3 spans 15 residues. Deletions cut 4 bases from V and 0 bases from J, with 12 bases between. CDR3 sequence: CASSLQGKYQETQYF. Written as DNA, the CDR3 is TGTGCCAGCAGCCTCCAGGGGAAGTACCAAGAGACCCAGTACTTC.